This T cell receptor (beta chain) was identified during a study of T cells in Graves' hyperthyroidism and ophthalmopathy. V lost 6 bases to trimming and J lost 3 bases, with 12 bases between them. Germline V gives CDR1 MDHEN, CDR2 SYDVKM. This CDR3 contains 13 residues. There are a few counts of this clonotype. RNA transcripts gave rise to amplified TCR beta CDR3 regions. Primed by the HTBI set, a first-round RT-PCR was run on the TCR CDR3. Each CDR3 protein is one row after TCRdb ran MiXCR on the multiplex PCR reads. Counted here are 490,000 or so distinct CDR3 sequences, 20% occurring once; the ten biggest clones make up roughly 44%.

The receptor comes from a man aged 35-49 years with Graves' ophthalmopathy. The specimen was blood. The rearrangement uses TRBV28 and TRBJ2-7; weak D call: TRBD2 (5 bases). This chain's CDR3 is CASSVSGFYEQYF. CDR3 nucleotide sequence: TGTGCCAGCAGCGTTTCGGGGTTCTACGAGCAGTACTTC.